The present entry profiles one T cell receptor (beta chain) with its context. Which antigen it targets is not known. One base away there is no much larger clone; base qualities are not given. Whole blood was collected in K2EDTA tubes by collaborating institutions according to the institutions' own protocols. For TCRbeta analysis, collaborators shipped samples as frozen whole blood, isolated PBMCs, or DNA extracted from either of those sample types. Trimmed from V: 2 bases; trimmed from J: 4 bases; junction bases lacking a gene match: 3. Reading the germline V gene gives CDR1 ENHRY and CDR2 SYGVKD. The CDR3 starts with the cysteine, ends with the phenylalanine, and has 14 residues. CDR3 DNA is the only sequence kept; it has 42 bases, read in frame from the first base. The data originate from a study of blood T cell repertoires in COVID-19 (dated by TCRdb to the early 2020s). At the level of the whole study: The collaborator samples originated in the United States, Italy and Spain and spanned the acute and convalescent phases of COVID-19. The prospective study material was composed of cDNA or gDNA derived from T cells, B-cell-depleted T cells, or PBMCs. The dataset comprised deeply sampled blood TCRbeta repertoires from subjects exposed to, actively infected with, or recovered from COVID-19. A freely available public database, intended as a resource for researchers studying the immune response to SARS-CoV-2, is where the repertoires were released. The samples were drawn from the first 160 participants of the ongoing ImmuneRACE study and from under 1,500 subjects provided by 6 global collaborators. Sample metadata almost always included a de-identified subject ID, COVID-19 status, age in years and sex. HLA class I and class II types, where available, came from metadata supplied by the sample provider rather than from assay-based typing. Findings and caveats that apply to the study as a whole: How much clinical and demographic metadata was included differed by source and by participant, and the metadata was provided uncurated.

The immunoSEQ Assay, a bias-controlled multiplex PCR, was used to amplify TCRbeta CDR3 regions from genomic DNA. The study's processing was this. The number of nucleated cells in each sample was estimated from the amplification of reference gene primers within the assay. Sequence reads were collapsed and filtered to measure the absolute abundance of every unique TCRbeta CDR3 rearrangement. For each sample, productive Simpson clonality was calculated as the square root of Simpson's diversity index over productive rearrangements. Sourced from immuneACCESS, this table was stored by TCRdb with only in-frame sequences that have V and J called. A share of the clones is absent; for the studies checked, an unresolved V gene accounts for under half, and the remainder has no known explanation. The V and J calls and clone size were taken over from that table, and D and trimming were inferred from the DNA. The sample table records about 200,000 clones; 80% to 90% of these occur just once. The ten largest make up 2% to 2.5% of the sample.

The material sequenced was peripheral blood. The sequence came from a woman in her forties or fifties with acute or convalescent COVID-19. The chain links TRBV10-3 with TRBJ2-3, and 7 junctional nucleotides match TRBD2. The DNA sequence is as follows: TGTGCCATCAGTGAGAAGCGGGACGCAGATACGCAGTATTTT. Translated, it gives CAISEKRDADTQYF.